The sequence of this T cell receptor beta chain was determined in a study of T-cell reconstitution after alpha-beta-depleted transplantation in children. The germline V and J ends were trimmed by 3 bases and 3 bases, with 21 bases remaining between them. CDR1 KGHSH and CDR2 LQKENI come from the germline V gene. This CDR3 is 17 amino acids long. The library targeted TCRbeta and was prepared with unique molecular identifiers. TCRdb itself ran the PCR reads through MiXCR, one entry per CDR3 protein. Of approximately 800,000 distinct CDR3 sequences in the sample, roughly 15% were seen once. Worth noting for this clonotype: Its antigen is as yet unknown.

Study-wide results and limits: For some patients, TCRbeta diversity was high at day 60 because of recipient T cells and thymic progenitors that survived. As was reported, about two months after transplant, alpha-beta T cells came from several hundred expanded graft clones. T-cell counts and diversity at one year following transplant were attributed mainly to newly produced T cells.

The chain uses TRBV18 and TRBJ2-7, with a tentative D call TRBD1 (6 bases). The sequence was collected from a male patient between 5 and 17 years old who had a stem cell transplant for acute lymphoblastic leukemia, so the T cells may come from the graft donor. The specimen comprised PBMCs, mostly from graft donor cells, sampled 360 days after TCRalphabeta/CD19-depleted stem cell transplant. CDR3 region: CASSPTGFHRVGYEQYF. Written as DNA, the CDR3 is TGTGCCAGCTCACCGACAGGTTTTCACCGGGTGGGCTACGAGCAGTACTTC.